This T cell receptor beta chain is drawn from a study of blood T cell repertoires in COVID-19 (dated by TCRdb to the early 2020s). Context from the whole study: Samples from collaborators originated in the United States, Italy and Spain and spanned both the acute and convalescent phases of COVID-19. HLA class I and class II types, where available, came from metadata supplied by the sample provider rather than from assay-based typing. Sample metadata almost always included a de-identified subject ID, COVID-19 status, age in years and sex. The material from the prospective study consisted of cDNA or gDNA derived from T cells, B-cell-depleted T cells, or PBMCs. Subjects who had been exposed to COVID-19, were actively infected with it, or had recovered from it provided the deeply sampled blood TCRbeta repertoires that made up the dataset. The repertoires were released in a freely available public database meant as a resource for research on the immune response to SARS-CoV-2. The samples were drawn from two sources: the first 160 participants of the ongoing ImmuneRACE study, and 1,254 subjects contributed by 6 global collaborators.

TCRbeta CDR3 regions were amplified from genomic DNA using the immunoSEQ Assay, a bias-controlled multiplex PCR. The authors' pipeline ran thus. Within the assay, amplification of reference gene primers was used to estimate how many nucleated cells each sample contained. To quantify the absolute abundance of each unique TCRbeta CDR3 rearrangement, sequence reads were collapsed and filtered. For each sample, productive Simpson clonality was calculated as the square root of Simpson's diversity index over productive rearrangements. TCRdb retrieved this table from immuneACCESS and kept in-frame rearrangements only. Not all clones are present; in checked studies, unresolved V genes account for under half, and no reason is known for the remainder. Clonal size and the V and J genes are those of that table, whereas D and trimming came from the DNA. For this sample the table gives 90,000 to 140,000 clones, of which around 80% were detected only once. Over 15% of the sample comes from the top ten.

Collaborating institutions collected whole blood in K2EDTA tubes following their own protocols. For TCRbeta analysis, collaborator samples were shipped as frozen whole blood, as isolated PBMCs, or as DNA extracted from either sample type. Broader findings and caveats from the paper: The quantity of clinical and demographic metadata differed by source and by participant and was supplied without curation.

Of note for this clone: What this receptor recognizes is not known. One base away there is no much larger clone; base qualities are not given.

The CDR3 spans 13 residues, from the cysteine through the phenylalanine. The retained sequence is limited to the CDR3, 39 bases, with the frame set at the first base. CDR1 SGHTA and CDR2 FQGNSA were looked up in the germline V gene. The junction carries 15 bases between V and J, which are trimmed by 5 bases and 10 bases respectively. The chain is encoded by TRBV7-2 joined to TRBJ2-1; the D segment could be TRBD1, given 6 matching bases. The sequenced sample consisted of peripheral blood. The TCR was taken from a woman at least 80 years old with acute or convalescent COVID-19. The CDR3 loop reads CASSLRGSREQFF. The bases read TGTGCCAGCAGCCTTAGGGGGAGTAGAGAGCAGTTCTTC.